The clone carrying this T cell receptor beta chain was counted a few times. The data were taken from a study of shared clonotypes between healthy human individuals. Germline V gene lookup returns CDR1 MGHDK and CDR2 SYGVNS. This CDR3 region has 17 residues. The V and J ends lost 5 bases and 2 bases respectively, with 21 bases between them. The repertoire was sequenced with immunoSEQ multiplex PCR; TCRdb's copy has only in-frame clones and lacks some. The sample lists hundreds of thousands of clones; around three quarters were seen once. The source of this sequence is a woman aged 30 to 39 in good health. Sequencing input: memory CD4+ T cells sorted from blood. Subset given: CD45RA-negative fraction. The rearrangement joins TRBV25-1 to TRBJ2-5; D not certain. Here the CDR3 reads CASSRLAEGAIQETQYF. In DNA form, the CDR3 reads TGTGCCAGCAGTCGACTCGCCGAAGGTGCGATACAAGAGACCCAGTACTTC.